Following are 18 T cell receptor beta chains from one sample sequenced in a study of blood T cell repertoires in COVID-19. The method was immunoSEQ multiplex PCR; TCRdb's version includes in-frame clones alone and lacks a portion of them. The table records approximately 97,000 clones, approximately 85% of them present only once. Specimen: peripheral blood. All receptors come from a human donor in a cohort sampled during active COVID-19.

The chain couples TRBV7-2 to TRBJ2-3, with D possibly TRBD2 on 6 matching bases. Deletions cut 5 bases from V and 3 bases from J, with 15 bases between. Germline lookup yields CDR1 SGHTA and CDR2 FQGNSA. The length of the CDR3 is 15 residues. The CDR3 is CASSKQTGRTDTQYF. CDR3 nucleotides: TGTGCCAGCAGCAAGCAAACGGGGAGGACAGATACGCAGTATTTT.

The J gene is TRBJ2-7, the V gene TRBV10-3, with 8 bases aligning to TRBD2. Trimming took 6 bases from V and 2 from J; bases not matched to a gene: 6. Germline assignment: CDR1 ENHRY and CDR2 SYGVKD. This CDR3 is built from 14 residues. The CDR3 DNA follows: TGTGCCATCAGCCTCCGGGAGGGTGCCTACGAGCAGTACTTC. Its protein is CAISLREGAYEQYF.

The chain is built from TRBV9 and TRBJ1-1; 7 bases fit TRBD1. The CDR3 runs to 17 residues. J gave up 7 bases and V 2 bases, and 17 bases lay outside the gene matches. The germline V gene has CDR1 SGDLS and CDR2 YYNGEE. CDR3 in DNA: TGTGCCAGCAGCGTTTCCGGGACAGTGGGGCCCAGCTATGAAGCTTTCTTT. Translated, it gives CASSVSGTVGPSYEAFF.

This clone has only a few counts. The chain has TRBV6-5 and TRBJ2-2; 8 nucleotides align to TRBD1. In germline, CDR1 is MNHEY, CDR2 SVGAGI. The CDR3 is 14 amino acids. Trimming took 6 bases from V and 3 from J; bases not matched to a gene: 3. CDR3 DNA: TGTGCCAGCAGGGCGACAGGGGACACCGGGGAGCTGTTTTTT. Residues: CASRATGDTGELFF.

The V gene is TRBV9, the J gene TRBJ1-1; TRBD1 might be the D (6 bases). The CDR3 has 15 amino acids. The germline V gene encodes CDR1 SGDLS and CDR2 YYNGEE. The germline V and J ends were trimmed by 2 bases and 8 bases, with 19 bases remaining between them. The CDR3 DNA sequence: TGTGCCAGCAGCGTCGGGACACCGGGAGGGAAGGAAGCTTTCTTT. Its translation is CASSVGTPGGKEAFF.

The rearrangement joins TRBV19 to TRBJ1-4, with a tentative D call TRBD1 (5 bases). The length of the CDR3 is 14 residues. The V gene's germline CDR1 is LNHDA and CDR2 SQIVND (reference sequence). V lost 6 bases to trimming and J lost 2 bases, with 10 bases between them. The CDR3: CASSPGRTNEKLFF. Written as DNA, the CDR3 is TGTGCCAGTAGCCCAGGGCGCACTAATGAAAAACTGTTTTTT.

This sequence joins TRBV5-8 and TRBJ2-3; 8 nucleotides line up with TRBD2. Trimming removed 5 bases from V and 2 bases from J; junction bases left unmatched: 10. The V gene's germline CDR1 is SGHTS and CDR2 YDEGEE. This CDR3 comprises 16 residues. CDR3 nucleotides: TGTGCCAGCAGTAAATATTTTAGCGGGACCACAGATACGCAGTATTTT. It is translated as CASSKYFSGTTDTQYF.

V is TRBV5-4 and J is TRBJ1-4, with D maybe TRBD1 (5 bases). Trimming cost V 5 bases and J 7 bases, with 15 bases left between them. CDR3 size: 14 residues. CDR1 and CDR2 from the germline V gene are SGHNT and YYREEE (reference sequence). The CDR3 sequence: CASREQGLGEKLFF. The CDR3 DNA reads TGTGCCAGCAGGGAGCAGGGCTTGGGTGAAAAACTGTTTTTT. Looking up the rest from reference TRBV5-4 and TRBJ1-4 gives the full variable domain: ETGVTQSPTHLIKTRGQQVTLRCSSQSGHNTVSWYQQALGQGPQFIFQYYREEENGRGNFPPRFSGLQFPNYSSELNVNALELDDSALYLCASREQGLGEKLFFGSGTQLSVL.

This clone was seen only a few times. Other nucleotide sequences in the sample specify the same CDR3. The J gene is TRBJ1-5, the V gene TRBV9, with a weak D call TRBD1 (6 bases). CDR1 is SGDLS, CDR2 YYNGEE, per germline. CDR3 length equals 14 residues. Trimming left V 0 bases short and J 7 bases short, with 11 bases between. CDR3 nucleotide sequence: TGTGCCAGCAGCGTAGGAGGGGGAGGGCAGCCCCAGCATTTT. Its translation: CASSVGGGGQPQHF.

The chain couples TRBV14 to TRBJ2-5; 8 nucleotides match TRBD2. The CDR3 covers 15 residues. V lost 5 bases, J lost 5 bases, and 10 bases stayed unmatched. Germline V gives CDR1 SGHDN, CDR2 FVKESK. The CDR3 coding sequence is TGTGCCAGCAGCGCCGAACTAGCGGCCATGGAGACCCAGTACTTC. Its translation is CASSAELAAMETQYF.

V and J are TRBV29-1 and TRBJ2-6; TRBD2 aligns across 7 bases. CDR3 length equals 17 residues. Germline assignment: CDR1 SQVTM and CDR2 ANQGSEA. J lost 0 bases, V lost 4 bases, and 9 bases had no gene match. The CDR3 DNA follows: TGCAGCGTTGCGGGCAGGGAGGGGATCTCTGGGGCCAACGTCCTGACTTTC. Translated, it gives CSVAGREGISGANVLTF.

The chain employs TRBV6-5 and TRBJ2-7, with TRBD2 matching over 11 bases. The V segment lost 5 bases and the J segment 3 bases; nucleotides outside the gene matches: 6. Germline V gives CDR1 MNHEY, CDR2 SVGAGI. The CDR3 is 15 amino acids. CDR3 residues: CASSPGTSGIYEQYF. For the CDR3, the DNA is TGTGCCAGCAGTCCCGGGACTAGCGGAATCTACGAGCAGTACTTC.

This chain uses TRBV7-3 with TRBJ2-1; the match to TRBD2 covers 12 bases. The CDR3 contains 15 residues. The V and J ends lost 6 bases and 7 bases, in that order; junction bases with no gene match: 7. Germline CDR1 reads SGHTA; CDR2 reads FQGTGA. CDR3 residues: CASSLTSGSHNEQFF. The CDR3, as DNA: TGTGCCAGCAGTTTGACTAGCGGGAGCCATAATGAGCAGTTCTTC.

The chain carries TRBV5-5 and TRBJ2-2; 8 bases line up with TRBD2. V was pared by 0 bases and J by 4 bases, with 8 bases of the junction left unmatched. Germline CDR1 SGHKS, CDR2 YYEKEE (reference sequence). There are 17 residues in the CDR3. The CDR3 coding sequence is TGTGCCAGCAGCTTGGACGGGTCTAGCGGGTCCACCGGGGAGCTGTTTTTT. Translated, it gives CASSLDGSSGSTGELFF. Together with reference TRBV5-5 and TRBJ2-2, the CDR3 gives the full variable domain: DAGVTQSPTHLIKTRGQQVTLRCSPISGHKSVSWYQQVLGQGPQFIFQYYEKEERGRGNFPDRFSARQFPNYSSELNVNALLLGDSALYLCASSLDGSSGSTGELFFGEGSRLTVL.

In this sample, this clone turned up a few times. The J gene is TRBJ1-3, the V gene TRBV4-3, with a weak D call TRBD1 (6 bases). V shed 0 bases and J shed 8 bases, with 17 bases lying between them. CDR3 length equals 16 residues. Looked up from germline, CDR1 is LGHNA and CDR2 is YSLEER. CDR3 in DNA: TGCGCCAGCAGCCAAGAGTATGGGGGCAGGTCGCACACCATATATTTT. It yields the protein CASSQEYGGRSHTIYF.

V gene TRBV3-1 (or the pseudogene TRBV3-2) combines with J gene TRBJ1-5; D is undetermined. The CDR3 contains 13 residues. The germline gives CDR1 LGHDT, CDR2 YNNKEL (reference sequence). V was cut by 5 bases and J by 3 bases, with 8 bases left in between. Here the CDR3 reads CASSTVTNQPQHF. The CDR3 bases are TGTGCCAGCAGCACGGTAACCAATCAGCCCCAGCATTTT.

This chain joins TRBV5-8 and TRBJ1-1, with TRBD1 identical over 9 bases. There are 15 residues in the CDR3. Germline V gene lookup returns CDR1 SGHTS and CDR2 YDEGEE. V trimming: 3 bases; J trimming: 3 bases; junction bases outside the gene matches: 6. CDR3 nucleotide sequence: TGTGCCAGCAGCTCGGGACAGGGTTTGGACACTGAAGCTTTCTTT. It specifies CASSSGQGLDTEAFF.

This clone was recorded only once. The V call is TRBV9, the J call TRBJ1-2; the D gene is possibly TRBD1 (5 bases). The V gene lost 3 bases and the J gene lost 0 bases, with 12 bases spanning the gap. The CDR3 runs to 15 residues. The germline V gene encodes CDR1 SGDLS and CDR2 YYNGEE. Written as DNA, the CDR3 is TGTGCCAGCAGCGGGGGGGTCCTGTCTAACTATGGCTACACCTTC. As protein: CASSGGVLSNYGYTF.